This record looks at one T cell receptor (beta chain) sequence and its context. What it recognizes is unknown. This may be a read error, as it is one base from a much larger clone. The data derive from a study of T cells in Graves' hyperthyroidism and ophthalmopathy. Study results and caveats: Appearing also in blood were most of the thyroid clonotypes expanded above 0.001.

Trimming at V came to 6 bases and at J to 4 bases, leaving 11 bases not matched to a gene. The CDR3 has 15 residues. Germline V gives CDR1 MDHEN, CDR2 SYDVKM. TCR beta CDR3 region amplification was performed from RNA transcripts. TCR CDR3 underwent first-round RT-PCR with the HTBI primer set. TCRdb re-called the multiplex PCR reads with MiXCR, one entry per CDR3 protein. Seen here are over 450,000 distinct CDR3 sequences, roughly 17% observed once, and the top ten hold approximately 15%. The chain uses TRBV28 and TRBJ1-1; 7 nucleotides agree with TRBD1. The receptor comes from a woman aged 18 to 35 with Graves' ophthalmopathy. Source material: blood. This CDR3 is CASSPQGQMSTEAFF. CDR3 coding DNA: TGTGCCAGCAGCCCCCAGGGACAGATGAGCACTGAAGCTTTCTTT.